Presented here are 17 T cell receptor beta chains from one specimen sequenced in a study of shared clonotypes between healthy human individuals. TCRdb's copy holds only in-frame clones and misses some; the assay was immunoSEQ multiplex PCR. The sample holds about 1.1 million clones, approximately 80% seen once. The sequenced sample consisted of memory CD4+ T cells from PBMCs. Subset given: CD45RA-negative fraction. These receptors all come from a man between 18 and 29 years old in good health. Some clones in this sample may be carry-over from other donors' samples.

The genes are TRBV7-2 and TRBJ2-5; 16 bases agree with TRBD2. V trimming: 0 bases; J trimming: 4 bases; junction bases outside the gene matches: 17. CDR1 and CDR2 from the germline V gene are SGHTA and FQGNSA. The CDR3 length is 22 residues. DNA for the CDR3: TGTGCCAGCAGCTTAGCCACTACCGGGACTAGCGGGAGGGCCCGGTTGAGAGAGACCCAGTACTTC. This sequence encodes CASSLATTGTSGRARLRETQYF.

The chain links TRBV11-3 to TRBJ2-5; the D gene is possibly TRBD1 (6 bases). This CDR3 contains 14 residues. The germline V gene encodes CDR1 SGHNT and CDR2 YENEEA. V was trimmed by 5 bases and J by 2 bases, leaving 12 bases between them. CDR3 nucleotide sequence: TGTGCCAGCAGCGCAGGGGACGGTCAAGAGACCCAGTACTTC. Translated: CASSAGDGQETQYF.

Of note for this clone: One end of the junction is discordant with germline, which a read error may explain. The chain combines TRBV2 with TRBJ1-3; weak D call: TRBD1 (6 bases). The germline CDR1 and CDR2 sequences are SNHLY and FYNNEI. The CDR3 runs to 14 residues. The CDR3 is CASTEGGLGNTIYF. The CDR3 DNA reads as TGTGCCAGCACTGAAGGGGGGTTAGGAAACACCATATATTTT.

V gene TRBV28 combines with J gene TRBJ1-2; no clear D gene. The germline V gene has CDR1 MDHEN and CDR2 SYDVKM. This CDR3 contains 12 residues. Trimming pared 2 bases from V and 8 bases from J, leaving 9 bases between. This CDR3 reads CASSLTLRGYTF. The CDR3 DNA follows: TGTGCCAGCAGTTTAACTTTGCGCGGCTACACCTTC.

V usage is TRBV7-3 and J usage is TRBJ2-5; 10 bases are shared with TRBD1. CDR3 length equals 14 residues. Germline trimming cut 5 bases from V and 4 bases from J; bases unmatched to any gene: 4. Germline V gene data show CDR1 as SGHTA and CDR2 as FQGTGA. CDR3 nucleotide sequence: TGTGCCAGCAGCCCCCGGACAGGGGGAGAGACCCAGTACTTC. This gives the protein CASSPRTGGETQYF. Looking up the rest from reference TRBV7-3 and TRBJ2-5 gives the full variable domain: GAGVSQTPSNKVTEKGKYVELRCDPISGHTALYWYRQSLGQGPEFLIYFQGTGAADDSGLPNDRFFAVRPEGSVSTLKIQRTERGDSAVYLCASSPRTGGETQYFGPGTRLLVL.

V and J are TRBV5-5 and TRBJ2-2, with 7 bases lining up with TRBD1. Per the germline V gene, CDR1 is SGHKS and CDR2 is YYEKEE (reference sequence). Trimming took 4 bases from V and 5 from J; bases not matched to a gene: 5. The CDR3 contains 14 residues. In DNA, the CDR3 is TGTGCCAGCAGCCCCCGGGACAGAACCGGGGAGCTGTTTTTT. This codes for CASSPRDRTGELFF.

The CDR3 spells CASSFSGTGSEKLFF. The CDR3 nucleotides are TGCGCCAGCAGCTTCTCCGGGACAGGGAGTGAAAAACTGTTTTTT. This chain links TRBV5-1 with TRBJ1-4; 9 bases match TRBD1. In germline, CDR1 is SGHRS, CDR2 YFSETQ. This CDR3 has 15 residues. V shed 2 bases, J shed 7 bases, and the junction held 6 bases outside the gene matches.

The chain recombines TRBV5-4 with TRBJ2-5; TRBD2 agrees at 16 bases. The CDR3 totals 17 residues. V shed 4 bases, J shed 4 bases, and the junction held 7 bases outside the gene matches. From germline, CDR1 is SGHNT and CDR2 YYREEE (reference sequence). This CDR3 reads CASSKGLAGGPGETQYF. For the CDR3, the DNA is TGTGCCAGCAGCAAGGGACTAGCGGGAGGGCCTGGAGAGACCCAGTACTTC.

The genes are TRBV4-1 and TRBJ2-5, with 12 nucleotides matching TRBD2. V shed 6 bases and J 2 bases; nucleotides not matched to a gene: 4. The CDR3 extends over 15 amino acids. Germline lookup yields CDR1 MGHRA and CDR2 YSYEKL. For the CDR3, the DNA is TGCGCCAGCAGACGGACTAGCGGGATGCAAGAGACCCAGTACTTC. This translates into CASRRTSGMQETQYF.

This rearrangement joins TRBV11-3 to TRBJ2-3, with D perhaps TRBD2 (5 bases). V was pared by 5 bases and J by 5 bases, with 8 bases between. Per the germline V gene, CDR1 is SGHNT and CDR2 is YENEEA. The CDR3 is made up of 12 amino acids. The CDR3 bases are TGTGCCAGCAGCACGGCGGGAGATACGCAGTATTTT. Protein sequence: CASSTAGDTQYF. Combining the CDR3 with reference TRBV11-3 and TRBJ2-3 gives the whole variable domain EAGVVQSPRYKIIEKKQPVAFWCNPISGHNTLYWYLQNLGQGPELLIRYENEEAVDDSQLPKDRFSAERLKGVDSTLKIQPAELGDSAVYLCASSTAGDTQYFGPGTRLTVL.

This rearrangement joins TRBV4-2 to TRBJ2-2, with 7 bases fitting TRBD2. CDR3 length: 17 residues. The germline gives CDR1 LGHNA, CDR2 YNFKEQ. J lost 4 bases, V lost 0 bases, and 8 bases had no gene match. CDR3 region: CASSQEPGGSTTGELFF. The CDR3 DNA follows: TGTGCCAGCAGCCAAGAGCCGGGCGGGAGCACCACCGGGGAGCTGTTTTTT.

J is TRBJ2-2 and V is TRBV6-5; TRBD1 might be the D (6 bases). Germline V CDR1 and CDR2: MNHEY, SVGAGI. This CDR3 comprises 15 residues. V was pared by 7 bases and J by 2 bases, with 14 bases between. CDR3 in amino acids: CASMITGLNTGELFF. The CDR3 DNA reads TGTGCCAGCATGATAACAGGGCTAAACACCGGGGAGCTGTTTTTT.

The chain recombines TRBV11-2 with TRBJ1-3; perhaps TRBD1 as D (6 bases). V shed 0 bases and J shed 2 bases, with 11 bases lying between them. The CDR3 length is 16 residues. The V gene's germline CDR1 is SGHAT and CDR2 FQNNGV. The CDR3 DNA reads as TGTGCCAGCAGCTTAGACGGCAGGGGAACTGGAAACACCATATATTTT. This encodes CASSLDGRGTGNTIYF.

The rearrangement links TRBV28 to TRBJ1-3; no reliable D call. Between the trimmed V and J ends, which lost 3 bases and 4 bases, there was a span of 7 bases. Germline V CDR1 and CDR2: MDHEN, SYDVKM. This CDR3 is built from 13 residues. CDR3 sequence (DNA): TGTGCCAGCAGTTTGGGCAGCGGAAACACCATATATTTT. Amino acid sequence: CASSLGSGNTIYF.

The V gene is TRBV28, the J gene TRBJ1-4; the D is unclear. Germline loops: CDR1 MDHEN, CDR2 SYDVKM. The V and J ends lost 5 bases and 6 bases respectively, with 10 bases between them. This CDR3 comprises 13 residues. CDR3 coding DNA: TGTGCCAGCAGTCGAGCCCGGGATGAAAAACTGTTTTTT. Translated: CASSRARDEKLFF.

The chain recombines TRBV15 with TRBJ1-2; 10 bases map to TRBD1. Losses at the gene ends were 5 bases for V and 7 bases for J; bases not matched to a gene: 7. The length of the CDR3 is 14 residues. Germline CDR1 reads LNHNV; CDR2 reads YYDKDF (reference sequence). The CDR3 region is CATSLGQGGGGYTF. The CDR3, as DNA: TGTGCCACCAGCCTAGGACAGGGGGGTGGTGGCTACACCTTC.

The genes are TRBV5-6 and TRBJ2-6, with no clear D. Germline V gene sequence: CDR1 SGHDT, CDR2 YYEEEE. Trimming removed 0 bases at V and 3 bases at J, with 4 bases between. The CDR3 consists of 14 residues. CDR3 sequence: CASSLGDGANVLTF. The CDR3 nucleotides are TGTGCCAGCAGCTTGGGGGATGGGGCCAACGTCCTGACTTTC.